The entry that follows covers one T cell receptor (beta chain) sequence. What antigen it recognizes has not been identified. It has no much larger one-base neighbor in the sample; base qualities were not kept. This sample stems from a study of cytomegalovirus exposure and HLA in healthy donors (dated 2017 in TCRdb). Background on the whole study: An earlier analysis of roughly 500 of the donors reported approximately 300 Gb of sequence data and 117 million unique TCR beta sequences obtained from around 180 million T cells. Roughly 300 gigabases of sequencing data and around 90 million unique TCR sequences made up an early release that covered around 640 HLA-typed donors. Of the 300 to 400 genotyped donors, about 80% fell in the genetic ancestry cluster associated with self-reported Caucasian donors. The study was designed to test whether signatures of past pathogen exposure could be identified by cataloging public T cell receptors. Using immunosequencing, the study profiled T cell repertoires from some 670 subjects and related those repertoires to cytomegalovirus serostatus. A separate validation cohort of 100 to 150 different subjects was used in addition to the approximately 640-subject first cohort. To predict cytomegalovirus infection status, the study brought together high-throughput TCR immunosequencing, statistical association of individual TCRs with disease status, and machine learning. In a later analysis, previously published TCR beta repertoires from about 640 donors were re-analyzed and high-resolution HLA genotyping was added so that TCR occurrence patterns could be studied. Rather than drawing on any new phenotypic data, the later analysis identified candidate immune exposures from TCR beta sequences and the way those sequences occurred across donors. To decide whether each TCR beta V gene segment behaved as functional or pseudogenic, an earlier analysis of approximately 600 of the donors relied on high-throughput TCR beta sequencing. Donor age, sex, ethnicity and CMV serostatus were compiled alongside the repertoire data. A later genetic analysis took genome-wide SNP genotypes for about three fifths of the 666 donors and used that subset as a discovery cohort. All discovery cohort repertoires had been generated on a single sequencing platform. HLA typing covered class I and class II loci at four-digit resolution. Typing coverage varied by locus: roughly 629-640 donors for A, B, C, DRB1 and DQB1; roughly 510 for DQA1; 606 for DPA1; 450 to 480 for DPB1. Because of strong linkage in the cohort, roughly five DR-DQ haplotypes were treated as single units for association and clustering. Among about 410 genotyped donors of the cohort, an average of approximately 200,000 unique TCR beta nucleotide sequences was sequenced per donor, of which approximately 19% were non-productive.

The cohort consisted of 600 to 750 healthy bone marrow donors. At the time of sampling, all cohort members were nominally healthy, though unrecorded immune exposures were likely present. The donor tested CMV seropositive, placing the donor among the 250 to 300 seropositive members of the cohort. Every donor gave a peripheral blood sample, and the peripheral blood mononuclear cells from that sample were used for TCR beta sequencing. Genomic DNA extraction from the blood cell samples was performed with the Qiagen DNeasy Blood Extraction Kit. Overall study outcomes, separate from this receptor: In this cohort, only TCR beta chains were sequenced, and detectable features were limited by the absence of alpha or paired-chain data. Roughly uniform sequencing depth across donors was assumed in presence/absence analyses, although this assumption may not hold. A cluster of highly shared sequence variants was judged likely to represent a technical artifact of the sequencing pipeline. In vitro tests confirmed that a few of the cytomegalovirus-associated TCR beta chains recognize cytomegalovirus antigens. In a later analysis, HLA-associated TCR beta chains were found to be more clonally expanded and to have lower generation probabilities than equally common non-associated chains. HLA typing was unavailable for some donors at each locus, so association tests used only the typed subset. The classifier was reported to diagnose cytomegalovirus status with high specificity and sensitivity in both the original cohort and the validation cohort. In a later analysis, about 17,000 TCR beta sequences were associated with specific HLA alleles at a false discovery rate of 0.05. In a later analysis, TCR association rates were found to vary across HLA loci, with the most associated TCRs seen for DRB1 alleles and the fewest for HLA-C alleles. Across donors, most TCR sequences were observed very rarely, whereas some public TCRs were present in many individuals. A later genetic analysis associated a missense DCLRE1C variant with V-gene and J-gene trimming of TCR beta chains, and an independent cohort replicated the association. Linkage disequilibrium might explain the correlated functional status among segregating V segments, but an unknown experimental factor could not be excluded. In an earlier analysis of approximately 590 of the donors, most TCR beta V segments appeared in productive rearrangements about 87% or about 30% of the time, broadly matching IMGT annotations. In a later genetic analysis, fewer N-insertions in productive TCRs were reported among donors in an Asian-associated ancestry cluster than the 666-donor mean. When HLA alleles, especially DR and DQ, strongly co-occurred, attributing TCR associations to individual alleles was difficult. According to a later analysis, most CMV-associated TCR beta chains appeared to be HLA-restricted, and the HLA associations seemed to be driven largely by CMV exposure. According to the authors, the approach could potentially be generalized to other disease states and immunological phenotypes. Immune exposure information for the cohort was limited to CMV serostatus. The earlier analysis of some 560 of the donors excluded over 15 rarely observed V segments, including chromosome 9 orphons, because counts were too low. A later analysis reported that several top co-occurrence clusters appeared linked to parvovirus B19, influenza, CMV and Epstein-Barr virus. The study gave a list of over 150 TCR beta chains associated with cytomegalovirus. A further reported finding was that TCR beta sequences accurately predicted the HLA-A and HLA-B alleles for most subjects in the first cohort. Because the 87-base-pair reads could not distinguish some IMGT-functional V segments, including TRBV6-2 and TRBV6-3, those segments were excluded.

The V end loses 1 base and the J end loses 6 bases, and a stretch of 10 bases separates them. Reading the germline V gene gives CDR1 KGHSH and CDR2 LQKENI. The CDR3 holds 15 amino acids from the cysteine to the phenylalanine. Here the CDR3 DNA is all that survives: 45 bases in frame from base 1. The library was obtained by the immunoSEQ multiplex PCR assay. The multiplex PCR relied on a mix of 60 forward primers for TCR Vbeta segments and 13 reverse primers for TCR Jbeta segments. The CDR3 region of rearranged TCR beta genes was amplified from genomic DNA with a multiplex PCR assay. The amplified TCR beta libraries were sequenced on the Illumina HiSeq System as 87-base-pair reads. Under the source paper's analysis protocol: A later analysis tallied around 80 million unique TCR beta chains across the 640 or so repertoires, and some 10 million of those chains were shared by two or more donors. Raw reads were error-corrected and collapsed into unique sequences by a nearest-neighbor algorithm in which closely related sequences were merged to remove PCR and sequencing errors. Alignment of CDR3 sequences to IMGT reference sequences was used to assign V, D and J gene segments. For a sequence to be retained, at least a six-nucleotide match to both a V gene segment and a J gene segment was required. Rearrangements were classified as productive when the CDR3 lacked stop codons and remained in frame with V and J, and all other rearrangements were classified as non-productive. Following IMGT convention, CDR3 was defined as the stretch from the second conserved V-encoded cysteine to the conserved J-encoded phenylalanine. The earlier analysis of more than 450 of the donors excluded sequences that lacked an unambiguous match to a single V gene segment. An earlier analysis of 587 of the donors classified V segments as functional when productive rearrangements were above 56.7% and as segregating when the standard deviation between donors was above 5%. A statistical classification framework was built to diagnose cytomegalovirus status from the catalog of TCR beta chain sequences. A later analysis assigned V and J genes by comparing TCR nucleotide sequences with IMGT/GENE-DB human TR gene sequences. The TCRdist pipeline was used in a later analysis to assign CDR3 sequences and most-parsimonious VDJ recombination scenarios. In a later analysis, each TCR beta chain was defined by its CDR3 amino acid sequence together with its V-gene family, and reads without a unique V-gene family were excluded. To address suspected cross-contamination and a sequencing artifact, a later analysis removed under 600 highly shared, low-generation-probability nucleotide sequences. A later analysis calculated a clonal expansion index for each public chain from normalized within-repertoire ranks of inferred template counts. Generation probabilities in a later analysis came from a VDJ recombination model fitted to out-of-frame rearrangements, and those results were checked against IGoR. In a later analysis, hypergeometric tests were used to score TCR-TCR, TCR-HLA and TCR-CMV co-occurrence, with a repertoire-size bias correction applied to TCR pairs. A later analysis estimated false discovery rates by permuting HLA or CMV assignments 20 times. In a later analysis, co-occurring TCRs were grouped using DBSCAN, with TCRdist sequence similarity added in when clustering inside HLA-allele-positive subsets. Repertoires with fewer than 30,000 or more than 120,000 public chains, plus five repertoires with anomalous nucleotide sharing, were excluded from co-occurrence clustering. Sourced from immuneACCESS, this table was stored by TCRdb with only in-frame sequences that have V and J called. A share of the clones is absent; for the studies checked, an unresolved V gene accounts for under half, and the remainder has no known explanation. V, J and clone size are taken as reported in that table, and D and trimming were inferred from the DNA itself. The sample table records roughly 130,000 clones; roughly 62% of these occur just once. The top ten constitute 1.6% of the sample.

The chain is encoded by TRBV18 joined to TRBJ1-6, with the D gene not clear enough to name. This clonotype originated in a man aged 25 to 45 in good health and CMV-seropositive. The sample taken for sequencing was PBMCs. For the CDR3, the sequence is CASSPLPGSNSPLHF. In nucleotide form, the sequence is TGTGCCAGCTCACCACTACCAGGCTCTAATTCACCCCTCCACTTT. The reference TRBV18 and TRBJ1-6 proteins fill in what lies around the CDR3, so the full variable domain reads NAGVMQNPRHLVRRRGQEARLRCSPMKGHSHVYWYRQLPEEGLKFMVYLQKENIIDESGMPKERFSAEFPKEGPSILRIQQVVRGDSAAYFCASSPLPGSNSPLHFGNGTRLTVT.